This is a list of T cell receptor beta chains from one sample in a study of shared clonotypes between healthy human individuals. Repertoires were generated with immunoSEQ multiplex PCR, while TCRdb's copy carries only in-frame clones and drops some. The sample includes nearly 2 million clones, about 95% of them seen just once. Sequencing used naive CD8+ T cells sorted from blood. These receptors were collected from a man aged 18 to 35 in good health. The CDR3 runs from the conserved cysteine through the conserved F or W. The D gene is left open where the match is weak. Not every row has a clone size; where given, it reads once, few, many or a size class.

14 - TRBJ2-1 - TRBV6-5 TGTGCCAGCAGTTACTCGGGGGTCTGGAATGAGCAGTTCTTC CASSYSGVWNEQFF
17 - TRBJ2-7 - TRBV7-8 TGTGCCAGCAGCCCCCCCATTTGGGGCAGGGAGAGAGACGAGCAGTACTTC CASSPPIWGRERDEQYF
15 - TRBJ2-1 - TRBV19 TGTGCCAGTAGTATTACAGGGTTCTCCTACAATGAGCAGTTCTTC CASSITGFSYNEQFF
14 - TRBJ2-2 - TRBV27 TGTGCCAGCAGATCTGGATTGGGCACCGGGGAGCTGTTTTTT CASRSGLGTGELFF
17 - TRBJ1-6 TRBD1 TRBV7-9 TGTGCCAGCAGCTTAGCAGTCTGGGACAGGGTCAATTCACCCCTCCACTTT CASSLAVWDRVNSPLHF
14 few TRBJ2-7 TRBD1 TRBV6-1 TGTGCCAGCAGTGAATGGACAGGGGTCCTCGAGCAGTACTTC CASSEWTGVLEQYF
14 - TRBJ2-3 - TRBV5-4 TGTGCCAGCAGCTTGGCAGGGTCCACAGATACGCAGTATTTT CASSLAGSTDTQYF
13 few TRBJ1-1 - TRBV18 TGTGCCAGCTCACCGGGAGGGAACACTGAAGCTTTCTTT CASSPGGNTEAFF
13 - TRBJ2-7 - TRBV2 TGTGCCAGCAGAGGCGGGGTTTTTTACGAGCAGTACTTC CASRGGVFYEQYF
16 - TRBJ1-3 - TRBV9 TGTGCCAGCAGCTTGGAACGGGGGGCGCGCGGAAACACCATATATTTT CASSLERGARGNTIYF
15 - TRBJ1-3 - TRBV9 TGTGCCAGCAGCGACTTCAGGGCTGGTGGAAACACCATATATTTT CASSDFRAGGNTIYF
15 - TRBJ2-7 TRBD1 TRBV27 TGTGCCAGCAGTTTGACGGCAGGGGGCTCCTACGAGCAGTACTTC CASSLTAGGSYEQYF
13 - TRBJ1-1 - TRBV5-5 TGTGCCAGCAGCTTGCCGGGACATTCTGAAGCTTTCTTT CASSLPGHSEAFF
15 - TRBJ2-7 TRBD2 TRBV2 TGTGCCAGCAGTCAAGCGGGGGGGCTCTCCTACGAGCAGTACTTC CASSQAGGLSYEQYF
13 - TRBJ1-2 - TRBV13 TGTGCCAGCAGCTTAGGACAGGTAGATGGCTACACCTTC CASSLGQVDGYTF
16 - TRBJ1-6 - TRBV7-2 TGTGCCAGCAGCTCCCTTTATGACCCGAGCGGTTCACCCCTCCACTTT CASSSLYDPSGSPLHF
13 - TRBJ1-6 TRBD1 TRBV2 TGTGCCGGGACGGGACAGGGTTACTCACCCCTCCACTTT CAGTGQGYSPLHF
15 - TRBJ1-2 TRBD1 TRBV7-9 TGTGCCAGCAGCTTAATTGGGACAGGGAGTTATGGCTACACCTTC CASSLIGTGSYGYTF
15 - TRBJ2-5 TRBD2 TRBV7-3 TGTGCCAGCAGCGATATGGGACTAGCGCGCGAGACCCAGTACTTC CASSDMGLARETQYF
16 - TRBJ2-1 TRBD2 TRBV5-4 TGTGCCAGCAGCCGGGGGACTAGCGAGTCCTACAATGAGCAGTTCTTC CASSRGTSESYNEQFF
13 - TRBJ1-1 - TRBV28 TGTGCCAGCATTCCCCATTGGAACACTGAAGCTTTCTTT CASIPHWNTEAFF
14 - TRBJ1-6 - TRBV6-5 TGTGCCAGCAGTCCCCTGTGGGAGAATTCACCCCTCCACTTT CASSPLWENSPLHF
13 - TRBJ1-1 - TRBV7-9 TGTGCCAGCAGCTTCTTTGGAGACACTGAAGCTTTCTTT CASSFFGDTEAFF
14 - TRBJ2-7 - TRBV5-6 TGTGCCAGCAGCTATGGCGGCTCCCCCTACGAGCAGTACTTC CASSYGGSPYEQYF
13 - TRBJ2-7 TRBD1 TRBV27 TGTGCCAGCAGTTTAGGGACAGCCGGGGAGCAGTACTTC CASSLGTAGEQYF
15 - TRBJ1-1 TRBD1 TRBV18 TGTGCCAGCTCACCTGGGACAGGGTTTTCGTCTGAAGCTTTCTTT CASSPGTGFSSEAFF
15 - TRBJ2-5 - TRBV9 TGTGCCAGCAGCGTAGACGGACTGCACCAAGAGACCCAGTACTTC CASSVDGLHQETQYF
14 few TRBJ1-5 - TRBV19 TGTGCCAGTAGTATTACAGAAACTAATCAGCCCCAGCATTTT CASSITETNQPQHF
15 - TRBJ1-2 TRBD1 TRBV13 TGTGCCAGCAGCCCCCGACAGGGGCTGGACTATGGCTACACCTTC CASSPRQGLDYGYTF
13 - TRBJ1-6 - TRBV23-1 TGCGCCAGCAGTCAAGGGGAGGTGCGGCCCCTCCACTTT CASSQGEVRPLHF
14 - TRBJ2-7 TRBD2 TRBV4-2 TGTGCCAGCAGCCACGAGCGGGGGGGATACGAGCAGTACTTC CASSHERGGYEQYF
12 - TRBJ2-7 - TRBV30 TGTGCCTGGAGGGAAAGCCAGTACGAGCAGTACTTC CAWRESQYEQYF
13 - TRBJ2-7 - TRBV25-1 TGTGCCAGCAGTGTGACAGCCTCCTACGAGCAGTACTTC CASSVTASYEQYF
13 - TRBJ2-5 - TRBV2 TGTGCCAGCACCGAGGGGTTAGGAGAGACCCAGTACTTC CASTEGLGETQYF
13 - TRBJ2-7 - TRBV6-5 TGTGCCAGCAGTACCGGGAGCTCCTACGAGCAGTACTTC CASSTGSSYEQYF
15 - TRBJ1-4 - TRBV27 TGTGCCAGCAGTTTATTGGCAGCAACTAATGAAAAACTGTTTTTT CASSLLAATNEKLFF
12 - TRBJ2-7 - TRBV5-1 TGCGCCAGCAGCTTTGGGGGGTACGAGCAGTACTTC CASSFGGYEQYF
15 few TRBJ1-1 TRBD1 TRBV4-1 TGCGCCAGCAGCCAGTCCGGGACAGGGGGCTCTGAAGCTTTCTTT CASSQSGTGGSEAFF
16 - TRBJ2-4 TRBD1 TRBV7-8 TGTGCCAGCAGCCCCACGACAGGGGGGCATAAAAACATTCAGTACTTC CASSPTTGGHKNIQYF
15 - TRBJ2-7 - TRBV28 TGTGCCAGCAGATCTCCGGAGCCAGAGGGTCTAGGGCAGTACTTC CASRSPEPEGLGQYF
17 - TRBJ1-2 TRBD1 TRBV6-1 TGTGCCAGCAGGGAACCGGGACAGGGGGTCTCTAACTATGGCTACACCTTC CASREPGQGVSNYGYTF
15 - TRBJ2-7 TRBD1 TRBV4-1 TGCGCCAGCAGCCAAACCGGGACAGGCTACTACGAGCAGTACTTC CASSQTGTGYYEQYF
15 - TRBJ2-7 - TRBV4-1 TGCGCCAGCAGCCATGACCCGGGACTCATCTACGAGCAGTACTTC CASSHDPGLIYEQYF
15 - TRBJ1-1 TRBD1 TRBV4-3 TGCGCCAGCAGCCCCGGGACAGGGGAAAACACTGAAGCTTTCTTT CASSPGTGENTEAFF
13 once TRBJ1-6 - TRBV5-6 TGTGCCAGCAGCTTGGAGGGCGGACTACCCCTCCACTTT CASSLEGGLPLHF
13 - TRBJ1-2 TRBD1 TRBV18 TGTGCCAGCTCACTAGGACAGGGCGACGGCTACACCTTC CASSLGQGDGYTF
13 - TRBJ2-7 - TRBV7-6 TGTGCCAGCAGCCCTGCCGGGACCTTCGAGCAGTACTTC CASSPAGTFEQYF
13 - TRBJ2-5 - TRBV27 TGTGCCAGCAGTACCGTAACAGGGGAGACCCAGTACTTC CASSTVTGETQYF
15 - TRBJ2-7 TRBD1 TRBV10-2 TGCGCCAGCAGCGATAAGACAGGGGGAACCTACGAGCAGTACTTC CASSDKTGGTYEQYF
12 - TRBJ2-7 - TRBV7-9 TGTGCCAGCAGCCGGGGGAGTTACGAGCAGTACTTC CASSRGSYEQYF
16 - TRBJ1-4 - TRBV27 TGTGCCAGCAGCCCCGGTCCGACAGTTCTTAATGAAAAACTGTTTTTT CASSPGPTVLNEKLFF